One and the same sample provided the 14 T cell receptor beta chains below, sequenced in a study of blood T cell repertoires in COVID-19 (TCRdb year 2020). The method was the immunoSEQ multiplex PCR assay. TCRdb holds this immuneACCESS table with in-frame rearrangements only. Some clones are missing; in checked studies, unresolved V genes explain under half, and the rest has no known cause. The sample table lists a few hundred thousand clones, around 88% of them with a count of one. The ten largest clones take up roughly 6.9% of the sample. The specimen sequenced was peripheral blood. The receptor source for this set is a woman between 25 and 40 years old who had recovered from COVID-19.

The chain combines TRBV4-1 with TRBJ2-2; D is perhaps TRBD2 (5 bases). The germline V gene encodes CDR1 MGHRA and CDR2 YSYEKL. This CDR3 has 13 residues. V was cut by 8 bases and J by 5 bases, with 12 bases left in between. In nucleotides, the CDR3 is TGCGCCAGCGTTCCCGGGGAAACCGGGGAGCTGTTTTTT. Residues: CASVPGETGELFF.

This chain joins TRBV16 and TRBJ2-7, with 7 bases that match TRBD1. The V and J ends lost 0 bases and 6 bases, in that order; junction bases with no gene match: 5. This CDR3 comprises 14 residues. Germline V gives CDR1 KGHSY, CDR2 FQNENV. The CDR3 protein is CASSQSRPGGEQYF. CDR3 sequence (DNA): TGTGCCAGCAGCCAATCTCGGCCAGGGGGCGAGCAGTACTTC. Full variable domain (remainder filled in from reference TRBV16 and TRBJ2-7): GEEVAQTPKHLVRGEGQKAKLYCAPIKGHSYVFWYQQVLKNEFKFLISFQNENVFDETGMPKERFSAKCLPNSPCSLEIQATKLEDSAVYFCASSQSRPGGEQYFGPGTRLTVT.

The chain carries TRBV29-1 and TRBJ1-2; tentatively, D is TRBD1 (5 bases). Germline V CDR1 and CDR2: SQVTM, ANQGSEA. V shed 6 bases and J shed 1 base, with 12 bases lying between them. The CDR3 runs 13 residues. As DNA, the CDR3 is TGCAGCGTCAACCGGGGGGGTAACTATGGCTACACCTTC. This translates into CSVNRGGNYGYTF.

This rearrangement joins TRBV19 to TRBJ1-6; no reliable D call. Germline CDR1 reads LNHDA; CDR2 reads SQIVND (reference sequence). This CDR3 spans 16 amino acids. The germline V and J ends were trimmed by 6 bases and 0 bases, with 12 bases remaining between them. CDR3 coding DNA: TGTGCCAGTAGGACAAAAATAAGCTCCTATAATTCACCCCTCCACTTT. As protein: CASRTKISSYNSPLHF.

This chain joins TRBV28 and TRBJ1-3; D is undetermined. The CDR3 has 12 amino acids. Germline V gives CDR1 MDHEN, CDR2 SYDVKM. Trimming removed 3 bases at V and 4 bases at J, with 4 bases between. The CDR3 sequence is CASSFGGNTIYF. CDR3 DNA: TGTGCCAGCAGTTTCGGGGGAAACACCATATATTTT.

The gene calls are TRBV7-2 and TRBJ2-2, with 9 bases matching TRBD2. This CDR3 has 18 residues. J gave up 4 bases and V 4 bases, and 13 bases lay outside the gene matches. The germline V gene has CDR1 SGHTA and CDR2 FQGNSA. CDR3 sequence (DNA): TGTGCCAGCAGCTGGGCTTCTGGGCTAGCGGGGTTCACCGGGGAGCTGTTTTTT. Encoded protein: CASSWASGLAGFTGELFF.

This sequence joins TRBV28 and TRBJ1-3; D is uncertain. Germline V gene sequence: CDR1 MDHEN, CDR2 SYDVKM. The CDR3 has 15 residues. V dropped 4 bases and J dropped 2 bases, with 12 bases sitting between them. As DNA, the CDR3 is TGTGCCAGCAGTTCCCCACAGTTGGCTGGAAACACCATATATTTT. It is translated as CASSSPQLAGNTIYF.

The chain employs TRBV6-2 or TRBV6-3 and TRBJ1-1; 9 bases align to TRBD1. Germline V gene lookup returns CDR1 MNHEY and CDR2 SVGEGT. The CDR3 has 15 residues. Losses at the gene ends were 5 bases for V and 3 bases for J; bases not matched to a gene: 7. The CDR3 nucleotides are TGTGCCAGCAGTCGGAGAGGGACAGGGTACACTGAAGCTTTCTTT. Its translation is CASSRRGTGYTEAFF.

CDR3 protein: CAWSFRLGARNNQPQHF. DNA of the CDR3: TGTGCCTGGAGTTTCAGATTGGGGGCGCGGAACAATCAGCCCCAGCATTTT. The chain uses TRBV30 and TRBJ1-5; D might be TRBD1 (6 bases). The V and J ends lost 2 bases and 3 bases respectively, with 20 bases between them. The CDR3 loop spans 17 amino acids. CDR1 and CDR2 (germline): GTSNPN, SVGIG (reference sequence).

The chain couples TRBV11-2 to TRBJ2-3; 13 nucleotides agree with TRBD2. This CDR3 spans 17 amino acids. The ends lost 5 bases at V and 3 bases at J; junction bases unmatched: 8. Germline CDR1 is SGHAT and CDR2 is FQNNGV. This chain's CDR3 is CASSRTSGGLMTDTQYF. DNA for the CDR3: TGTGCCAGCAGCCGGACTAGCGGGGGACTTATGACAGATACGCAGTATTTT.

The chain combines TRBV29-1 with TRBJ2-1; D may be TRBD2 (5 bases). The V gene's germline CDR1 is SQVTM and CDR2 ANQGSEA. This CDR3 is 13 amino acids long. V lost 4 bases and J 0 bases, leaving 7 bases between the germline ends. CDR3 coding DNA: TGCAGCGTTGGGCTAGCCTCCTACAATGAGCAGTTCTTC. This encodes CSVGLASYNEQFF.

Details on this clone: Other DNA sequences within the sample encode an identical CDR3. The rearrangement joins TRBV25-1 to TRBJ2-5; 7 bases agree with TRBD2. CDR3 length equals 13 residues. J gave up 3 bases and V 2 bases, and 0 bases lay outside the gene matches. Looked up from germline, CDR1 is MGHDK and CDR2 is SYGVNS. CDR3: CASSESGKETQYF. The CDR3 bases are TGTGCCAGCAGTGAAAGCGGGAAAGAGACCCAGTACTTC.

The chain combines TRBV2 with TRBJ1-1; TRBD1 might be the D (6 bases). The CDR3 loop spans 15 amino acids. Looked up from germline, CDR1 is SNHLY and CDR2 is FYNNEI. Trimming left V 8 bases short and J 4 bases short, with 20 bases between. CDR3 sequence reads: CASGGAETRGTEAFF. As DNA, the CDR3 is TGTGCCAGCGGGGGGGCAGAAACTAGGGGCACTGAAGCTTTCTTT. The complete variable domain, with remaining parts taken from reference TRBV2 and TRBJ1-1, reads EPEVTQTPSHQVTQMGQEVILRCVPISNHLYFYWYRQILGQKVEFLVSFYNNEISEKSEIFDDQFSVERPDGSNFTLKIRSTKLEDSAMYFCASGGAETRGTEAFFGQGTRLTVV.

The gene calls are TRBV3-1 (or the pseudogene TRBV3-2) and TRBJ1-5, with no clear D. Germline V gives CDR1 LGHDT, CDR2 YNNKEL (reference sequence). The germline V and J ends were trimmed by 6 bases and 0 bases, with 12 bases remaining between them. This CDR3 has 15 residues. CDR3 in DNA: TGTGCCAGCAGTCGTTATCACAATAGCAATCAGCCCCAGCATTTT. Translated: CASSRYHNSNQPQHF.